This T cell receptor beta chain was documented in a study of chemoradiotherapy in HPV16-positive cancers (dated by TCRdb to between 2021 and 2022). General notes on the study: Using functional T-cell assays on cells from a couple of HPV16-positive patients, the researchers defined candidate HPV-specific T-cell clones and common TCR motifs. The study asked whether T-cell immunity to the HPV oncoproteins E6 and E7 changes during chemoradiotherapy and whether this immunity affects survival. The candidate HPV-specific TCRs and motifs were then tracked in TCR repertoires from around 93 patients with HPV-related cancers. Results and caveats for the whole study, not just this receptor: Expansion of candidate HPV-specific clones and E7-related TCR motifs was observed in the tumor microenvironment during treatment, whereas no such expansion was observed for non-HPV-specific T cells. Only a couple of HPV16-positive patients were used to derive the functional definition of HPV-specific T cells, and the survival association was reported for HPV16-positive patients. Among HPV16-positive patients, expansion of HPV-responsive T cells during chemoradiotherapy was associated with better recurrence-free survival.

The method was the immunoSEQ multiplex PCR assay. What TCRdb holds here is the immuneACCESS table cut down to in-frame rearrangements. Part of the clones is not present; checked against another copy, under half of the missing clones reflect an unresolved V gene, and the others are unexplained. The sample profile shows roughly 28,000 clones; around four fifths of them were found once. 5% to 6.5% of the sample is held by the ten biggest clonotypes. Because repertoires were sampled repeatedly during chemoradiotherapy, clonal expansion in the tumor microenvironment could be followed. V is reduced by 2 bases and J by 2 bases, leaving a spacing of 9 bases between them. The CDR3 runs 14 amino acids, cysteine and phenylalanine included. Only CDR3 DNA is held: 42 bases, read in frame from base 1. CDR1 and CDR2, per the germline V gene, are MNHEY and SVGAGI. Turning to this clone: No cognate antigen has been identified for it. No much larger clone is present one base from it, and per-base qualities are unavailable.

The rearrangement combines TRBV6-5 with TRBJ1-1; a weak D assignment points to TRBD1 (5 bases agree). The source was blood, collected from a patient who underwent chemoradiotherapy. This clonotype was obtained from a human donor with HPV-associated anogenital cancer. CDR3 reads: CASSYRDGNTEAFF. The nucleotide sequence reads as follows: TGTGCCAGCAGTTACCGGGACGGAAACACTGAAGCTTTCTTT.